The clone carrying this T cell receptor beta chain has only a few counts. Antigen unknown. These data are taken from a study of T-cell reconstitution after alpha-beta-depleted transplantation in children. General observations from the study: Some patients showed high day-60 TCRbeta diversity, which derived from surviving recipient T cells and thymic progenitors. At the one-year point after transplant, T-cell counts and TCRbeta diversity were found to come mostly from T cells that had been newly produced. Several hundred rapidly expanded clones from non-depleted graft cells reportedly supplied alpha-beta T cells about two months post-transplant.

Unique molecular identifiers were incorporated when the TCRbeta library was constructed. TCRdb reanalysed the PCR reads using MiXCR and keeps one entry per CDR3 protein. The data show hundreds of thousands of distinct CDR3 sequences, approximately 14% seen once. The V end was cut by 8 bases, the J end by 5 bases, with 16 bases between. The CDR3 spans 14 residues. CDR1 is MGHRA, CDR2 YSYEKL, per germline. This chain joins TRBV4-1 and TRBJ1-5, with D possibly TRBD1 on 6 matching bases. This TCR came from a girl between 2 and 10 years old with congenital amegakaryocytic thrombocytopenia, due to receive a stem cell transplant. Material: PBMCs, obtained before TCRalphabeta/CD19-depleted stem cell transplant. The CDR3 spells CASGFQGQDQPQHF. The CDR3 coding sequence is TGCGCCAGCGGCTTCCAGGGGCAGGATCAGCCCCAGCATTTT.